This T cell receptor beta chain was sequenced during a study of cytomegalovirus exposure and HLA in healthy donors. Study-level results: The CMV antigen specificity of a few CMV-associated chains was confirmed through in vitro analysis. High specificity and sensitivity for cytomegalovirus status were reported for the classifier.

The PCR was carried out with 60 Vbeta primers and 13 Jbeta primers. The assay was immunoSEQ multiplex PCR, and TCRdb's table has in-frame clones only and misses some. The sample contains tens of thousands of clones, about 70% of which appear only once. The CDR3 extends over 14 amino acids. Germline lookup yields CDR1 SGHTA and CDR2 FQGNSA. Trimming took 5 bases from V and 2 from J, leaving 11 bases between them. Note on this clone: Its target is unknown.

The receptor comes from a woman in her fifties or sixties in good health and CMV-seropositive. The sample comprised PBMCs. J is TRBJ2-3 and V is TRBV7-2; D gene ambiguous. The CDR3 sequence is CASSPKSVTDTQYF. The CDR3 coding sequence is TGTGCCAGCAGCCCGAAATCAGTCACAGATACGCAGTATTTT.